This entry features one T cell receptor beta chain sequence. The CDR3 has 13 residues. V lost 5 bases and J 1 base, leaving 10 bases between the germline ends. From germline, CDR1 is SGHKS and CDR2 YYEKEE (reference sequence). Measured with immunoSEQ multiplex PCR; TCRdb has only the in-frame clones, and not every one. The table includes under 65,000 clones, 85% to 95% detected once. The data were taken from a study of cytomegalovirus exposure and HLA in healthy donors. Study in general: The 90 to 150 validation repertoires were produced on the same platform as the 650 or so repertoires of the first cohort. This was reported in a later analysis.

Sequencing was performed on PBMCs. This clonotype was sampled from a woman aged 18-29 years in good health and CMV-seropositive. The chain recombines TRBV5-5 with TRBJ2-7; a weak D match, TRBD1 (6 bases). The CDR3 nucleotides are TGTGCCAGCAGTGTTCAGGGGTCCTACGAGCAGTACTTC. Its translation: CASSVQGSYEQYF.